This T cell receptor (beta chain) derives from a study of T cells in Graves' hyperthyroidism and ophthalmopathy. Germline CDR1 reads SEHNR; CDR2 reads FQNEAQ (reference sequence). V was cut by 5 bases and J by 4 bases, with 11 bases left in between. This CDR3 has 13 residues. This clonotype has ten or more counts. Amplification yielded TCR beta CDR3 regions, with RNA transcripts as the source. During a first-round RT-PCR of the TCR CDR3, the HTBI primer set was used. TCRdb fed the multiplex PCR reads into MiXCR, producing one record per CDR3 protein. This table holds 250,000 to 300,000 distinct CDR3 sequences, about 19% found once.

The sequence was collected from a man in his fifties or sixties with Graves' ophthalmopathy. Source material: blood. J is TRBJ1-1 and V is TRBV7-9; D is perhaps TRBD1 (5 bases). In DNA, the CDR3 is TGTGCCAGCAGCCCGATGAGGGGCACTGAAGCTTTCTTT. It yields the protein CASSPMRGTEAFF.